This T cell receptor (beta chain) was sequenced in a study of PD-1 blockade in classical Hodgkin lymphoma. Every patient experienced relapse after autologous stem cell transplantation, and brentuximab vedotin exposure varied. Data came from immunoSEQ multiplex PCR; TCRdb stores just in-frame clones and leaves some out. Of 15,000 or so clones in the sample, about 81% were seen once. This CDR3 comprises 13 residues. Per the germline V gene, CDR1 is SGHAT and CDR2 is FQNNGV. Trimming pared 1 base from V and 7 bases from J, leaving 7 bases between. The rearrangement joins TRBV11-2 to TRBJ2-2; no definite D call. The source is a human donor with classical Hodgkin lymphoma. The sequences come from peripheral blood mononuclear cells (PBMCs), collected at baseline. DNA for the CDR3: TGTGCCAGCAGCTTAGTCCCGAACGGGGAGCTGTTTTTT. Protein product: CASSLVPNGELFF.